This TCR beta chain derives from a study of OX40 agonist ivuxolimab in advanced cancers. Study details: Patients were dosed with the agonistic anti-OX40 (CD134) antibody ivuxolimab. A diagnosis of hepatocellular carcinoma, melanoma, renal cell or head and neck cancer was present in dose-escalation patients.

The data were produced by immunoSEQ multiplex PCR, yet TCRdb's version contains in-frame clones alone and is incomplete. The sample lists tens of thousands of clones, 75% to 90% occurring once. Study-level results: At 0.1 to 3.0 mg/kg and by week 6, CD4+ and CD8+ T cells in the blood had expanded clonally. Certain nonresponders likewise exhibited a low normalized T-cell clonal expansion.

V was trimmed by 4 bases and J by 6 bases, leaving 13 bases between them. The CDR3 spans 13 residues. The germline V gene encodes CDR1 SGHVS and CDR2 FNYEAQ. With regard to this clone: No antigen is known for it.

The sample here was CD4+ or CD8+ T cells sorted from blood, taken in a trial of the OX40 agonist ivuxolimab. The clonotype originates from an adult with an advanced solid tumor such as melanoma, head and neck, liver or kidney cancer. The chain has TRBV7-6 and TRBJ2-7, with D tentatively TRBD2 (6 bases). The CDR3 sequence: CASSWGEDVEQYF. The CDR3 DNA reads as TGTGCCAGCAGCTGGGGGGAAGACGTCGAGCAGTACTTC.